This paragraph reports one T cell receptor beta chain. The data were taken from a study of naive and memory T cell subsets. Both TRBC1 and TRBC2 were covered by a beta constant-region primer of two equimolar oligonucleotides. Nested alpha and beta constant-region primers with the SP2 primer drove four PCR rounds on ligated cDNA. Each CDR3 protein is one row after TCRdb ran MiXCR on the UMI-ligation and nested PCR reads. The sample has 95,000 to 150,000 distinct CDR3 sequences; over 30% are singletons. With 6 bases removed from V and 4 bases from J, the gap between germline ends came to 12 bases. There are 13 residues in the CDR3. The germline V gene encodes CDR1 MDHEN and CDR2 SYDVKM.

The sample consisted of central memory CD4+ T cells from blood. This chain uses TRBV28 with TRBJ1-2; D is undetermined. The clonotype was recovered from a human donor in good health. The CDR3 bases are TGTGCCAGCAGCATAAACCCGTTCTATGGCTACACCTTC. The encoded protein is CASSINPFYGYTF.